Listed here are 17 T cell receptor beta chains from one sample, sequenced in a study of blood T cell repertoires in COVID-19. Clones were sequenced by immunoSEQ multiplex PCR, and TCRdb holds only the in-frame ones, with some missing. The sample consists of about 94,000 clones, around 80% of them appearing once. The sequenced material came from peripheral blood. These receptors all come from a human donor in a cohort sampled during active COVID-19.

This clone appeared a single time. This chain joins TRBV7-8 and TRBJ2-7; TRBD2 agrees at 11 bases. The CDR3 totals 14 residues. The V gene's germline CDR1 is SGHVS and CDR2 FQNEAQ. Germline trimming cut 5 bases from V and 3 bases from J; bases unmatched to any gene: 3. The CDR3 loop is CASSQTSGNYEQYF. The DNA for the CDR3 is TGTGCCAGCAGCCAGACTAGCGGGAACTACGAGCAGTACTTC.

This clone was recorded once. The CDR3 nucleotides are TGTGCCAGCGGGCGACAGGGCGACACCGGGGAGCTGTTTTTT. The encoded protein is CASGRQGDTGELFF. The rearrangement links TRBV2 to TRBJ2-2, with 7 nucleotides matching TRBD1. J gave up 3 bases and V 8 bases, and 6 bases lay outside the gene matches. Per germline, CDR1 SNHLY and CDR2 FYNNEI. There are 14 residues in the CDR3.

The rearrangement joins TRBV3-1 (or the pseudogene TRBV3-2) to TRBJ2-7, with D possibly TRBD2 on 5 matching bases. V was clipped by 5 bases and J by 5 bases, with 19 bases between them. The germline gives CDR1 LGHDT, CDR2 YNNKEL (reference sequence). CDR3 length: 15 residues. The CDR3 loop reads CASSNEGGALNEQYF. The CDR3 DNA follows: TGTGCCAGCAGCAACGAGGGTGGAGCGCTTAACGAGCAGTACTTC.

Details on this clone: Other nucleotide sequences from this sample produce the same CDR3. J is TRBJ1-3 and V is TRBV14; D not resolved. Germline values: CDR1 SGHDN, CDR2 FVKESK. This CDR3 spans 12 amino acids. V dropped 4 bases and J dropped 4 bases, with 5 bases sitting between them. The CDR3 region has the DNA TGTGCCAGCAGCCCGTCGGGAAACACCATATATTTT. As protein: CASSPSGNTIYF.

The DNA for the CDR3 is TGTGCCAGCACTCGGGAGTTGAACACTGAAGCTTTCTTT. This encodes CASTRELNTEAFF. The rearrangement uses TRBV12-3 or TRBV12-4 and TRBJ1-1; D gene uncertain. The CDR3 runs to 13 residues. V lost 7 bases, J lost 0 bases, and 9 bases lay in between.

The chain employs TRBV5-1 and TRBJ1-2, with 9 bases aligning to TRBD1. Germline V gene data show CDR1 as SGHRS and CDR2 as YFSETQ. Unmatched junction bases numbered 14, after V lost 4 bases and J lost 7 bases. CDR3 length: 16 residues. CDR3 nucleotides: TGCGCCAGCAGCCGTGGCGACAGGGGGAGCCCCGGTGGCTACACCTTC. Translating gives CASSRGDRGSPGGYTF.

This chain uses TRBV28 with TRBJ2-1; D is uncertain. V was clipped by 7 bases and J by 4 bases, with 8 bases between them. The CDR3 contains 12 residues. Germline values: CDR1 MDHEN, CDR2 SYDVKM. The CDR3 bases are TGTGCCAGCATGAGAGCGTACAATGAGCAGTTCTTC. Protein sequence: CASMRAYNEQFF.

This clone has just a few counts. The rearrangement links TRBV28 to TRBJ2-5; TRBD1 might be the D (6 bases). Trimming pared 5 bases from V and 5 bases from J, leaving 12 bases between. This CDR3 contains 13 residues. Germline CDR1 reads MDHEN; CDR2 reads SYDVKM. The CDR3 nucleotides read TGTGCCAGCAGTCTGACAGACAGGGAGACCCAGTACTTC. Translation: CASSLTDRETQYF.

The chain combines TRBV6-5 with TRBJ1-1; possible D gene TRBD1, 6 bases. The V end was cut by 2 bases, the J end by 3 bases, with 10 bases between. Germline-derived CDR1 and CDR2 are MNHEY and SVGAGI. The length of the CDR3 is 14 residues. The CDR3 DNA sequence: TGTGCCAGCAGTTACATTAACAGGGACACTGAAGCTTTCTTT. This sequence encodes CASSYINRDTEAFF.

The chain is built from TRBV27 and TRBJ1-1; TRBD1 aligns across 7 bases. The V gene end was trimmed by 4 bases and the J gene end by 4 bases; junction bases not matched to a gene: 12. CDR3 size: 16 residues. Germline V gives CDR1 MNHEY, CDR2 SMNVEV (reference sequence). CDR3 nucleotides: TGTGCCAGCAGTTGGACAGGCTCCCTCTCAGCCACTGAAGCTTTCTTT. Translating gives CASSWTGSLSATEAFF.

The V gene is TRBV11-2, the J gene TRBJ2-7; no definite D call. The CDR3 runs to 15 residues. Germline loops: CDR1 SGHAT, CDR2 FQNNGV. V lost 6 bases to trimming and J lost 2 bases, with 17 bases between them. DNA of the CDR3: TGTGCCAGCAGTCCTAGGTCCGAGACGCCCTACGAGCAGTACTTC. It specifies CASSPRSETPYEQYF.

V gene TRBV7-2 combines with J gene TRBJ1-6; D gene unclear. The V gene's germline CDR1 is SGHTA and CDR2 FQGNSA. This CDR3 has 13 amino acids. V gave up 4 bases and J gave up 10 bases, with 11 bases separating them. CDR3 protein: CASSSDLKSPLHF. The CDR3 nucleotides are TGTGCCAGCAGCTCGGACTTAAAATCACCCCTCCACTTT.

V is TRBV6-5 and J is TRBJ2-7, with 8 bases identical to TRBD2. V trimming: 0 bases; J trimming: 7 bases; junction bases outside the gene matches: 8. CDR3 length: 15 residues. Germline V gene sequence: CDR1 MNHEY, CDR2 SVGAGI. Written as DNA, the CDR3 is TGTGCCAGCAGTTACTCGGCGGGAGGCTTGGGGGAGCAGTACTTC. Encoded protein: CASSYSAGGLGEQYF.

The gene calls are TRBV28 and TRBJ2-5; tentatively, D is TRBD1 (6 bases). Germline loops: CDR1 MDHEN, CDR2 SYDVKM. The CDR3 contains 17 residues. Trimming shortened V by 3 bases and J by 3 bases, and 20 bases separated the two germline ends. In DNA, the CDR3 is TGTGCCAGCAGTTTCCCCCTCAAGGGGGATCGCAAAGAGACCCAGTACTTC. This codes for CASSFPLKGDRKETQYF.

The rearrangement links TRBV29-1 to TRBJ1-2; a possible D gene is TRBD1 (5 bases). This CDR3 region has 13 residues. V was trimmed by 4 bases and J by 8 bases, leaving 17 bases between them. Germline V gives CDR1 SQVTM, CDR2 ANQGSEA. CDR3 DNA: TGCAGCGTTGGCCGGCAGGGAAGGAGCGGCTACACCTTC. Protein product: CSVGRQGRSGYTF.

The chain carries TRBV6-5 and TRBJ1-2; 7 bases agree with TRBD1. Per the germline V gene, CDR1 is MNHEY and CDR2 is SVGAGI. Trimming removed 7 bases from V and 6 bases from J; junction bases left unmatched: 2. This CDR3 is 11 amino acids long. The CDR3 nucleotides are TGTGCCAGCACAACAGGGGATGGCTACACCTTC. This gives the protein CASTTGDGYTF.

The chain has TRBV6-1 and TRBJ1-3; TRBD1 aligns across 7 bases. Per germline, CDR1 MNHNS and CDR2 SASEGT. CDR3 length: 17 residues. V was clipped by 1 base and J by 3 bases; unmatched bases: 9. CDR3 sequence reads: CASSEVGQVRFGNTIYF. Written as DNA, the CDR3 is TGTGCCAGCAGTGAAGTAGGACAGGTTCGGTTTGGAAACACCATATATTTT.